This TCR beta chain derives from a study of beta chain features in type 1 diabetes. As regards this clone: What it binds is unknown.

Study-wide results and caveats: Type 1 diabetes patients showed fewer insertions and more deletions at VDJ junctions.

Expressed TCRB transcripts were sequenced because the isolated RNA had all been reverse transcribed beforehand. Produced via immunoSEQ multiplex PCR; TCRdb's table is partial and in-frame only. This sample has 430,000 or so clones, with roughly 10% found just once. Germline CDR1 and CDR2: SQVTM and ANQGSEA. This CDR3 region has 12 residues. With 4 bases removed from V and 2 bases from J, the gap between germline ends came to 8 bases. The V call is TRBV29-1, the J call TRBJ1-1; a possible D gene is TRBD1 (5 bases). Sequenced material: naive CD4+ T cells from blood. The clonotype originates from a woman aged 18 to 35 in good health. CDR3 in DNA: TGCAGCGTTGGACAGCCCAACACTGAAGCTTTCTTT. The encoded protein is CSVGQPNTEAFF.